These 14 T cell receptor beta chains share one sample of origin, sequenced in a study of prognosis after radiotherapy for stage I lung cancer. Two-round multiplex PCR on genomic DNA was the method by which TCR beta CDR3 was amplified. It was primers specific to each TRBV and TRBJ gene that first-round PCR used. TCRdb re-called the multiplex PCR reads through MiXCR, storing one row per CDR3 protein. Counted here are 20,000 to 30,000 distinct CDR3 sequences, roughly two fifths occurring once; the ten biggest clones make up about a fifth. The input for sequencing was PBMCs, taken before or after stereotactic body radiation therapy (not recorded which). Source of these receptors: a donor over 45 with non-small cell lung cancer.

This clonotype was found many times. The rearrangement joins TRBV27 to TRBJ1-5; D gene ambiguous. Trimming cost V 5 bases and J 0 bases, with 14 bases left between them. Germline CDR1 is MNHEY and CDR2 is SMNVEV (reference sequence). This CDR3 has 16 residues. The CDR3 DNA is TGTGCCAGCAGTCCTATCGGACGGTATAGCAATCAGCCCCAGCATTTT. It codes for CASSPIGRYSNQPQHF.

For this clonotype: Only one base separates this from a far larger clonotype, so it likely reflects a read error. The rearrangement links TRBV6-4 to TRBJ2-5; D may be TRBD2 (6 bases). CDR1 MRHNA and CDR2 SNTAGT come from the germline V gene. The CDR3 is 15 residues long. Trimming removed 5 bases from V and 2 bases from J, with 15 bases in between. For the CDR3, the DNA is TGTGCCAGCAGTTACGCGGGGCAAAAGCAAGAGACCCAGTACTTC. This gives the protein CASSYAGQKQETQYF.

With respect to this clonotype: This probably arose from a read error, given a far larger clone one base away. The genes are TRBV6-4 and TRBJ2-7; D gene ambiguous. With 6 bases removed from V and 0 bases from J, the gap between germline ends came to 12 bases. The CDR3 is 14 amino acids. Germline lookup yields CDR1 MRHNA and CDR2 SNTAGT. CDR3 coding DNA: TGTGCCAGCAGACGACATAGGGACTCCTACGAGCAGTACTTC. It encodes CASRRHRDSYEQYF.

The rearrangement joins TRBV6-5 to TRBJ1-1, with D perhaps matching TRBD1 (5 bases). CDR1 is MNHEY and CDR2 is SVGAGI in the germline V gene. V was shortened by 2 bases and J by 1 base, with 20 bases between the two germline ends. CDR3 length: 18 amino acids. CDR3 in amino acids: CASSYPPVGRAGNTEAFF. The DNA for the CDR3 is TGTGCCAGCAGTTACCCACCGGTGGGCAGGGCGGGGAACACTGAAGCTTTCTTT.

This clonotype came up many times. This chain connects TRBV6-5 to TRBJ1-2; possible D gene TRBD1, 5 bases. The CDR3 runs to 11 residues. Germline assignment: CDR1 MNHEY and CDR2 SVGAGI. V was trimmed by 2 bases and J by 7 bases, leaving 5 bases between them. CDR3 residues: CASSYDSGYTF. DNA for the CDR3: TGTGCCAGCAGTTACGACAGTGGCTACACCTTC.

Sample share makes this clonotype medium-sized. The V gene is TRBV20-1, the J gene TRBJ2-1; 9 nucleotides match TRBD1. With 3 bases clipped from V and 7 bases from J, the junction kept 10 bases outside the gene matches. The CDR3 totals 15 residues. Germline CDR1 DFQATT, CDR2 SNEGSKA (reference sequence). The CDR3 DNA reads as TGCAGTGCTAGTGGCCGACAGGGGGTTAGAAATGAGCAGTTCTTC. This encodes CSASGRQGVRNEQFF.

In its sample, this clonotype was seen many times. This sequence joins TRBV29-1 and TRBJ2-1, with TRBD2 identical over 16 bases. Germline-derived CDR1 and CDR2 are SQVTM and ANQGSEA. The J segment lost 8 bases and the V segment lost 4 bases, leaving 5 bases of the junction unmatched. This CDR3 is built from 15 residues. As DNA, the CDR3 is TGCAGCGTTGGAGGGACTAGCGGGAGGGCTGATGAGCAGTTCTTC. It translates to CSVGGTSGRADEQFF.

V is TRBV6-1 and J is TRBJ2-2; the D is unclear. V was shortened by 6 bases and J by 0 bases, with 11 bases between the two germline ends. Germline values: CDR1 MNHNS, CDR2 SASEGT. This CDR3 comprises 15 residues. DNA for the CDR3: TGTGCCAGCAGCAACATGGTCCCGAACACCGGGGAGCTGTTTTTT. It codes for CASSNMVPNTGELFF.

In its sample, this clonotype was seen many times. The chain recombines TRBV11-3 with TRBJ2-7; perhaps TRBD2 as D (7 bases). In germline, CDR1 is SGHNT, CDR2 YENEEA. The V end was cut by 4 bases, the J end by 10 bases, with 14 bases between. This CDR3 contains 12 residues. CDR3 DNA sequence: TGTGCCAGCAGCTCCTCCGGGGGGCGACAGTACTTC. It specifies CASSSSGGRQYF.

This clonotype was seen repeatedly, ten times or more. The chain carries TRBV5-6 and TRBJ1-5; D is perhaps TRBD1 (5 bases). CDR3 length: 15 amino acids. The ends were cut back, 0 bases at V and 6 bases at J, with 13 bases in the middle. Germline CDR1 reads SGHDT; CDR2 reads YYEEEE. CDR3 in amino acids: CASSLAMGVGQPQHF. The CDR3 DNA reads TGTGCCAGCAGCTTGGCTATGGGGGTGGGTCAGCCCCAGCATTTT.

This clonotype has at least ten counts. Here the CDR3 reads CASSQVSVDEQFF. CDR3 sequence (DNA): TGCGCCAGCAGCCAAGTATCTGTCGATGAGCAGTTCTTC. The chain uses TRBV4-1 and TRBJ2-1, with D unclear. Per germline, CDR1 MGHRA and CDR2 YSYEKL. Trimming removed 1 base from V and 8 bases from J, with 9 bases in between. The CDR3 totals 13 residues.

This sequence joins TRBV5-1 and TRBJ2-7; 10 nucleotides match TRBD1. This CDR3 contains 14 residues. Germline-derived CDR1 and CDR2 are SGHRS and YFSETQ. With 5 bases clipped from V and 5 bases from J, the junction kept 7 bases outside the gene matches. CDR3 sequence reads: CASSAGGTGDEQYV. Here the CDR3 DNA reads TGCGCCAGCAGTGCTGGAGGGACAGGGGACGAGCAGTACGTC.

Ten or more counts support this clonotype. The rearrangement joins TRBV29-1 to TRBJ2-1; TRBD2 agrees at 8 bases. Germline values: CDR1 SQVTM, CDR2 ANQGSEA. The trim removed 4 bases at V and 8 bases at J, leaving 10 bases unmatched. The CDR3 covers 14 residues. The CDR3 is CSVVLSLGGDEQFF. DNA for the CDR3: TGCAGCGTTGTACTGTCTCTCGGGGGGGATGAGCAGTTCTTC.

J is TRBJ2-7 and V is TRBV6-1; D is perhaps TRBD1 (5 bases). The V end was cut by 1 base, the J end by 0 bases, with 19 bases between. Germline V gene data show CDR1 as MNHNS and CDR2 as SASEGT. The CDR3 loop spans 18 amino acids. CDR3 nucleotides: TGTGCCAGCAGTGAAGTAAGGGAAGGGGTTCCAAGCTCCTACGAGCAGTACTTC. Translating it yields CASSEVREGVPSSYEQYF.